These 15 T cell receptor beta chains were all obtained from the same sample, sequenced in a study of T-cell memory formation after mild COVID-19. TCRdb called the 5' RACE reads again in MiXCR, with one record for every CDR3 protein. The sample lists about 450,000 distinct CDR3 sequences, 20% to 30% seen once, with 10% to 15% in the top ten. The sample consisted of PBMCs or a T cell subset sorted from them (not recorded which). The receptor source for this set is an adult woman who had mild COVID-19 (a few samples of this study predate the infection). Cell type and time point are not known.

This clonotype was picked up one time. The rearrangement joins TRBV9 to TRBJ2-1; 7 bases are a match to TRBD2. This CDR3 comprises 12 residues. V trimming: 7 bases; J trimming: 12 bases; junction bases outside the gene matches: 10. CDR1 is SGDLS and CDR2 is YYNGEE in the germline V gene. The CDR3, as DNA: TGTGCCAGCTCCTTGAGAGGGGAGGGGCAGTTCTTC. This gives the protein CASSLRGEGQFF.

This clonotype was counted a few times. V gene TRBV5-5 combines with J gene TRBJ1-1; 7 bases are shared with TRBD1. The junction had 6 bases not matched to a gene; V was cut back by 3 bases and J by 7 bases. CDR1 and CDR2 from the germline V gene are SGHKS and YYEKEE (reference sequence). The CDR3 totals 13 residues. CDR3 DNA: TGTGCCAGCAGCTCGGGACAGCTCTTTGAAGCTTTCTTT. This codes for CASSSGQLFEAFF.

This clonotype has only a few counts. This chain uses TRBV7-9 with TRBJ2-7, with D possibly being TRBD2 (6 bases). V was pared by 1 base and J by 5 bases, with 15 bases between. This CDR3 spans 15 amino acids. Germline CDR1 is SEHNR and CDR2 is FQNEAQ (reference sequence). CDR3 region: CASSLGGGSQDEQYF. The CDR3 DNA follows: TGTGCCAGCAGCTTAGGGGGAGGCAGTCAGGACGAGCAGTACTTC.

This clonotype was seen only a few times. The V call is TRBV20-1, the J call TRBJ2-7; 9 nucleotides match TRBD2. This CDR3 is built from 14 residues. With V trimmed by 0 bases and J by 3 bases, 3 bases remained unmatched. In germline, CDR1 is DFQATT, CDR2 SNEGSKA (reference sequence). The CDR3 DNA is TGCAGTGCTAGAGAACTAGCGGGTCTCTACGAGCAGTACTTC. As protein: CSARELAGLYEQYF.

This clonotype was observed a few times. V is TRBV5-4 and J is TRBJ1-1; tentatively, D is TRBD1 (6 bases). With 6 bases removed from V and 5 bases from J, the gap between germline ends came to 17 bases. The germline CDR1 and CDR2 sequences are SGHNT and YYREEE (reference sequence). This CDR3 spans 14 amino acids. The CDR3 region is CASTWAGVRTEAFF. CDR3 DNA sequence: TGTGCCAGCACCTGGGCAGGGGTGAGGACTGAAGCTTTCTTT.

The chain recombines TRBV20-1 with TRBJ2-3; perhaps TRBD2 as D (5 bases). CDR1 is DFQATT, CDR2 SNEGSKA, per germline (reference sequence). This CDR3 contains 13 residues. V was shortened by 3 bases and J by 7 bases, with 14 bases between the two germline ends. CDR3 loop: CSARVLTGNTQYF. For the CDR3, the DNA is TGCAGTGCTAGGGTCCTGACGGGAAATACGCAGTATTTT.

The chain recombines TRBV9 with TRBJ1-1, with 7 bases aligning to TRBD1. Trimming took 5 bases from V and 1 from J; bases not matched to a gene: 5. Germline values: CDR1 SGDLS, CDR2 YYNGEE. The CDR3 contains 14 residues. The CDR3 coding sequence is TGTGCCAGCAGTAACACAGGGGCGAACACTGAAGCTTTCTTT. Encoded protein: CASSNTGANTEAFF.

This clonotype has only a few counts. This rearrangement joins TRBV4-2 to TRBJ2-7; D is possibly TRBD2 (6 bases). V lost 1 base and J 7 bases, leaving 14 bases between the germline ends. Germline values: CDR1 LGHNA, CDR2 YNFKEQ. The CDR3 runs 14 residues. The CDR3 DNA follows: TGTGCCAGCAGCCAAGTCTCTGAACGGGGGGAGCAGTACTTC. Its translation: CASSQVSERGEQYF.

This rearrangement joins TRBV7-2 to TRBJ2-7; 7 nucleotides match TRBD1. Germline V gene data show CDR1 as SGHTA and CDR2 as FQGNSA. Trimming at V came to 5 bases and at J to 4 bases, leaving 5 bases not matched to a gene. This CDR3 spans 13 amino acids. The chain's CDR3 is CASSPDRWYEQYF. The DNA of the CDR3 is TGTGCCAGCAGCCCGGACAGGTGGTACGAGCAGTACTTC.

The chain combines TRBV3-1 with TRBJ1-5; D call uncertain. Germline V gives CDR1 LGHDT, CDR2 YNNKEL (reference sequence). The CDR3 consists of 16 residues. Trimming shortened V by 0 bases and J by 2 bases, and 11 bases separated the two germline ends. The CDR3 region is CASSQDGALGNQPQHF. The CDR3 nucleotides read TGTGCCAGCAGCCAAGATGGAGCCCTGGGCAATCAGCCCCAGCATTTT.

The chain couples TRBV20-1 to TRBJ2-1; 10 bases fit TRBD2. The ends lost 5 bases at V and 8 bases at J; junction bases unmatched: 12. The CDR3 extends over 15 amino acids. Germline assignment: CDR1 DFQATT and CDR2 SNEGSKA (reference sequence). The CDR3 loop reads CSAGPREREGHEQFF. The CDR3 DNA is TGCAGTGCTGGGCCCCGCGAGCGGGAGGGACATGAGCAGTTCTTC.

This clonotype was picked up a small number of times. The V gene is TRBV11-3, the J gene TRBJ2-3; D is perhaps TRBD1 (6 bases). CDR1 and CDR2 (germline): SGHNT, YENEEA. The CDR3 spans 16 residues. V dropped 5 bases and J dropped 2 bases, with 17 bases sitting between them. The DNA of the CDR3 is TGTGCCAGCAGCCTCGTCTCTGGGGACAACACAGATACGCAGTATTTT. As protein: CASSLVSGDNTDTQYF.

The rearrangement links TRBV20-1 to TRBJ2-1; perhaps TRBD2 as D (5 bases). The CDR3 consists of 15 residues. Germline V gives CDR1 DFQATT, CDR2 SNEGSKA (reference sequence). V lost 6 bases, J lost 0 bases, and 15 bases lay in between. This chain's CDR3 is CSAPLAASSYNEQFF. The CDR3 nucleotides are TGCAGTGCCCCCCTAGCCGCGAGCTCCTACAATGAGCAGTTCTTC.

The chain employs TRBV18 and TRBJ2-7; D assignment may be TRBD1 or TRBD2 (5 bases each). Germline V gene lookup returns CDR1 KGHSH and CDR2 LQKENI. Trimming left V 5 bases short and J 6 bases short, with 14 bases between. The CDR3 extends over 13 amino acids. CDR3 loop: CASSFGTAPEQYF. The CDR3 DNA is TGTGCCAGCTCATTCGGGACGGCTCCCGAGCAGTACTTC.

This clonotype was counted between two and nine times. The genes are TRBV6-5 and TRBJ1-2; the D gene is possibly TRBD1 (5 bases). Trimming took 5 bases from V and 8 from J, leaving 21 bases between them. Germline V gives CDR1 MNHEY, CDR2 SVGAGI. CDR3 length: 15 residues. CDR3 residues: CASSPSRDSFNGYTF. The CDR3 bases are TGTGCCAGCAGTCCCTCCCGTGACAGTTTCAACGGCTACACCTTC.